The rows below give T cell receptor beta chains drawn from one sample of a study of blood T cell repertoires in COVID-19. The repertoire was sequenced with immunoSEQ multiplex PCR; TCRdb's copy has only in-frame clones and lacks some. The sample shows tens of thousands of clones, 65% to 85% of them seen only once. Sequences were obtained from peripheral blood. These receptors all come from a woman aged 80 or older with acute or convalescent COVID-19. CDR3s include the opening cysteine and the closing phenylalanine or tryptophan. The D gene is left open where the match is weak. Clone size is given for some rows only: seen once, a few or many times, or a class if the clone is expanded.

J gene	clone size	D gene	V gene	CDR3 protein	CDR3 DNA
TRBJ2-3	.	.	TRBV28	CASSFPGWDTQYF	TGTGCCAGCAGTTTCCCAGGGTGGGATACGCAGTATTTT
TRBJ2-2	.	TRBD2	TRBV2	CASRRTSGSGTGELFF	TGTGCCAGCAGACGAACTAGCGGGAGCGGCACCGGGGAGCTGTTTTTT
TRBJ2-1	.	.	TRBV18	CASSRTSSYNEQFF	TGTGCCAGCTCCCGAACCAGCTCCTACAATGAGCAGTTCTTC
TRBJ2-5	.	.	TRBV12-5	CASGLVSRAETQYF	TGTGCTAGTGGTTTGGTGAGCAGGGCGGAGACCCAGTACTTC
TRBJ2-7	.	.	TRBV9	CASSSTGEGEQYF	TGTGCCAGCAGCTCGACAGGGGAGGGCGAGCAGTACTTC
TRBJ2-6	.	.	TRBV6-4	CASSIYTGANVLTF	TGTGCCAGCAGTATATATACTGGGGCCAACGTCCTGACTTTC
TRBJ2-2	.	TRBD2	TRBV5-1	CASSHGLAGNTGELFF	TGCGCCAGCAGCCACGGGCTAGCGGGGAACACCGGGGAGCTGTTTTTT
TRBJ2-1	.	TRBD2	TRBV5-1	CASSSGLAGGLNEQFF	TGCGCCAGCAGCTCGGGACTAGCGGGAGGACTCAATGAGCAGTTCTTC
TRBJ2-2	.	.	TRBV4-3	CASSQEGANPTGELFF	TGCGCCAGCAGCCAAGAGGGGGCTAACCCAACCGGGGAGCTGTTTTTT
TRBJ2-1	.	.	TRBV29-1	CSVDRPGGGGYNEQFF	TGCAGCGTTGACCGGCCGGGGGGCGGGGGCTACAATGAGCAGTTCTTC
TRBJ2-1	.	.	TRBV7-8	CASSLDLNNEQFF	TGTGCCAGCAGCTTAGACCTAAACAATGAGCAGTTCTTC
TRBJ2-1	.	.	TRBV30	CAWSSTRAGEQFF	TGTGCCTGGAGTTCGACCCGAGCGGGTGAGCAGTTCTTC
TRBJ2-5	.	TRBD2	TRBV19	CASTPSGTPAETQYF	TGTGCCAGTACCCCTAGCGGGACACCCGCAGAGACCCAGTACTTC
TRBJ2-1	.	TRBD2	TRBV7-2	CASSLTSDSYNEQFF	TGTGCCAGCAGCTTGACTAGCGACTCCTACAATGAGCAGTTCTTC
TRBJ2-3	.	TRBD2	TRBV10-3	CAISDPYKAGGDTDTQYF	TGTGCCATCAGTGACCCCTACAAGGCGGGAGGAGACACAGATACGCAGTATTTT
TRBJ2-3	.	.	TRBV11-2	CASSSEAAPSLTDTQYF	TGTGCCAGCAGCTCCGAAGCAGCGCCTAGCCTCACAGATACGCAGTATTTT
TRBJ1-1	many	.	TRBV13	CASSLEGENTEAFF	TGTGCCAGCAGCTTAGAGGGGGAAAACACTGAAGCTTTCTTT
TRBJ2-1	.	TRBD2	TRBV5-6	CASREGLAESSYNEQFF	TGTGCCAGCAGGGAAGGACTAGCGGAAAGCTCCTACAATGAGCAGTTCTTC
TRBJ2-1	once	TRBD1	TRBV19	CASSLQGAWDNEQFF	TGTGCCAGTAGTCTACAGGGGGCTTGGGACAATGAGCAGTTCTTC
TRBJ2-3	.	.	TRBV19	CASSRGRQGDTDTQYF	TGTGCCAGTAGTAGAGGGAGGCAGGGGGACACAGATACGCAGTATTTT
TRBJ2-7	.	.	TRBV3-1/TRBV3-2	CASSQYRVVYEQYF	TGTGCCAGCAGCCAATACAGGGTGGTATACGAGCAGTACTTC
TRBJ1-1	.	.	TRBV19	CASSPDPRGTEAFF	TGTGCCAGTAGTCCGGACCCGAGAGGGACTGAAGCTTTCTTT
TRBJ1-1	.	.	TRBV19	CASSIGQRETEAFF	TGTGCCAGTAGTATTGGGCAGAGGGAGACTGAAGCTTTCTTT
TRBJ2-7	few	.	TRBV9	CASSGGPYEQYF	TGTGCCAGCAGCGGAGGGCCCTACGAGCAGTACTTC
TRBJ2-7	.	TRBD1	TRBV4-1	CASSQTEGTGNYEQYF	TGCGCCAGCAGCCAAACCGAGGGGACAGGGAATTACGAGCAGTACTTC
TRBJ2-7	.	.	TRBV18	CASSPEQVEQYF	TGTGCCAGCTCACCAGAGCAGGTCGAGCAGTACTTC
TRBJ2-1	.	.	TRBV2	CASNRMNRYNEQFF	TGTGCCAGCAATCGAATGAACAGGTACAATGAGCAGTTCTTC
TRBJ2-2	.	.	TRBV5-1	CASSLEGGPGELFF	TGCGCCAGCAGCCTGGAAGGGGGTCCGGGGGAGCTGTTTTTT
TRBJ2-5	once	TRBD2	TRBV14	CASSQEGGRAKETQYF	TGTGCCAGCAGCCAAGAAGGCGGGAGGGCCAAAGAGACCCAGTACTTC
TRBJ2-7	.	TRBD2	TRBV28	CASMVAGSYEQYF	TGTGCCAGCATGGTAGCGGGATCCTACGAGCAGTACTTC
TRBJ2-2	.	TRBD1	TRBV18	CASSPPTGVLTGELFF	TGTGCCAGCTCACCCCCGACAGGGGTCCTCACCGGGGAGCTGTTTTTT
TRBJ2-3	once	TRBD2	TRBV10-3	CAISEYGAGGSTDTQYF	TGTGCCATCAGTGAGTATGGAGCGGGAGGTAGCACAGATACGCAGTATTTT
TRBJ2-1	.	TRBD1	TRBV12-5	CASGLVGTGRNEQFF	TGTGCTAGTGGTTTGGTAGGGACAGGGAGGAATGAGCAGTTCTTC
TRBJ1-3	.	.	TRBV5-6	CASSLRSGNTIYF	TGTGCCAGCAGTTTGCGGTCTGGAAACACCATATATTTT
TRBJ1-2	once	TRBD1	TRBV5-6	CASSLQGAQGYGYTF	TGTGCCAGCAGCTTACAGGGGGCGCAGGGCTATGGCTACACCTTC
TRBJ1-1	few	.	TRBV5-1	CASSPNIKQGSEAFF	TGCGCCAGCAGCCCCAACATCAAACAGGGATCTGAAGCTTTCTTT
TRBJ2-7	.	.	TRBV30	CAWSLGTEYEQYF	TGTGCCTGGAGTTTAGGGACTGAGTACGAGCAGTACTTC
TRBJ2-2	.	TRBD2	TRBV4-2	CASSQSRLADTGELFF	TGTGCCAGCAGCCAGTCACGTCTAGCGGACACCGGGGAGCTGTTTTTT
TRBJ2-3	.	TRBD1	TRBV6-2/TRBV6-3	CASSQTGNSDTQYF	TGTGCCAGCAGTCAGACAGGGAACTCAGATACGCAGTATTTT
TRBJ2-7	.	TRBD1	TRBV20-1	CSASGDSFTYEQYF	TGCAGTGCTAGTGGGGACAGTTTCACCTACGAGCAGTACTTC
TRBJ2-3	.	TRBD1	TRBV28	CASSTGGATDTQYF	TGTGCCAGCAGCACAGGGGGCGCGACAGATACGCAGTATTTT
TRBJ2-7	.	TRBD2	TRBV9	CASSVDLAGGREQYF	TGTGCCAGCAGCGTAGATCTAGCGGGAGGGCGCGAGCAGTACTTC
TRBJ1-6	.	TRBD1	TRBV19	CASSIAGDRPNSPLHF	TGTGCCAGTAGTATAGCGGGGGACAGGCCAAATTCACCCCTCCACTTT
TRBJ2-4	.	.	TRBV21-1	CASPSGDVKNIQYF	TGTGCCAGCCCGTCAGGGGACGTCAAAAACATTCAGTACTTC
TRBJ2-7	.	TRBD2	TRBV6-2/TRBV6-3	CASSYIAGITYEQYF	TGTGCCAGCAGTTACATAGCGGGGATAACCTACGAGCAGTACTTC